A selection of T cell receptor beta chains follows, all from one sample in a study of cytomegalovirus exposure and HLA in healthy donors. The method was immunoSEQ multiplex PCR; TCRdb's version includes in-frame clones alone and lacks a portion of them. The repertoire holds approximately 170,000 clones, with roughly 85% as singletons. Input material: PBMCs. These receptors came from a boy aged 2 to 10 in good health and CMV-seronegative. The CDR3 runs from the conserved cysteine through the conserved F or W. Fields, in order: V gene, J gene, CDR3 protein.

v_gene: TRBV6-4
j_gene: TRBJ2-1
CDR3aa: CATYSTKYNEQFF

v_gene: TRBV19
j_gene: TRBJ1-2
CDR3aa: CASSQTGLRPTGYTF

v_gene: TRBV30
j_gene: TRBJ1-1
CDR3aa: CAWSPQGGEAFF

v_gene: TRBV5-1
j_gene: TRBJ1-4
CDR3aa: CASSLPGSNEKLFF

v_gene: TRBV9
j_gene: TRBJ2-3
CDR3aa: CASSVATGTDTQYF

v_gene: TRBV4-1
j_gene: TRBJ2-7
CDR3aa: CASSQAQGYEQYF

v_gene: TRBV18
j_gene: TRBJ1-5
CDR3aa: CASSSRGSNQPQHF

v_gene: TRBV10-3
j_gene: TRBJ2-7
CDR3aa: CAISPTGLLSSYEQYF

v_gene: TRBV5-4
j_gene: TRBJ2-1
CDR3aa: CASSSGREPHYNEQFF

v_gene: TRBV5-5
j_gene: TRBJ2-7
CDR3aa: CASSLGRGSNYEQYF

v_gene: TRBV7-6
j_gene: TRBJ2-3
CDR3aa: CASSLVAGGSTDTQYF

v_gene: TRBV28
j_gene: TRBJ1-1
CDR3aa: CASSYQNLLYTEAFF

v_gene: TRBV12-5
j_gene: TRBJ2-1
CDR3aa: CASGLTSKAGSSYNEQFF

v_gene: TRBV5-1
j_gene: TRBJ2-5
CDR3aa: CASSLGGQGETQYF

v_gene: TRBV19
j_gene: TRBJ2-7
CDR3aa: CASSTRGYEQYF

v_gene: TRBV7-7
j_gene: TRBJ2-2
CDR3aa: CASSRTLTGELFF

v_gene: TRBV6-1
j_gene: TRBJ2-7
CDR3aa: CASSALAGLYEQYF

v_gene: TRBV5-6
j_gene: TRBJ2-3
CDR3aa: CASSLDRGPGTDTQYF

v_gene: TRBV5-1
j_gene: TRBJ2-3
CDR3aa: CASSFTSGRTDTQYF

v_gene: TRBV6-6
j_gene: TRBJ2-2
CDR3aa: CASKPSGTGELFF

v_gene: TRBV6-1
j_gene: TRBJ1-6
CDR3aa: CASRQGADSPLHF

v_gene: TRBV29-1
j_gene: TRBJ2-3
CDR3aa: CSVEDYPLLAQYF

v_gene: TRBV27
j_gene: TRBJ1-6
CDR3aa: CASGATGPNSPLHF

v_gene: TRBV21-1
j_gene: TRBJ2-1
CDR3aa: CASSKGTHYNEQFF

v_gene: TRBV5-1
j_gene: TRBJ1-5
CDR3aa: CASSPGQGEDQPQHF

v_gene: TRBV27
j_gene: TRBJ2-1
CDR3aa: CASKNTGGVLFNEQFF

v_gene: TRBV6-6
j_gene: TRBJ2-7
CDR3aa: CASSYSMGPSEQYF

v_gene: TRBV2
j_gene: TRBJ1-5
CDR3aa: CASRFRVVNQPQHF

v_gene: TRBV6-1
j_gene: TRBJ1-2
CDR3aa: CASTSTGTGNGYTF

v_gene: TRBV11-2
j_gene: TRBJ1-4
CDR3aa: CASSLPDEKLFF

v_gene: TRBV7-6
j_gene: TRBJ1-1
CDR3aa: CASSSYRNTEAFF

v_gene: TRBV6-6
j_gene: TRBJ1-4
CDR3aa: CASSYLTGANEKLFF

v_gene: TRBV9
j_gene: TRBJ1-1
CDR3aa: CASSSTDLNTEAFF

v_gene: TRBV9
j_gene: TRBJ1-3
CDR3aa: CASSAVRTGNTIYF

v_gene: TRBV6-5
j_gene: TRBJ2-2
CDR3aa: CASFRVNTGELFF

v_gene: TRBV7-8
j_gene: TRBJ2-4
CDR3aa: CASSFRLANIQYF

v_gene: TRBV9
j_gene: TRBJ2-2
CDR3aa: CASSPLNTGELFF

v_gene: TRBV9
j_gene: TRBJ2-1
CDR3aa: CASSPSWKRGASYNEQFF

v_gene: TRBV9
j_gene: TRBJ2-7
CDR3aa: CASSVGGGLVTEQYF

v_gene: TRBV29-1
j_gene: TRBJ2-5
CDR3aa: CSGSGGVRETQYF

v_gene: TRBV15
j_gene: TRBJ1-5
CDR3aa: CATSPDGRRPNRPQHF

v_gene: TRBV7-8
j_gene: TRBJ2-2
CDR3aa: CASSFAGGLAGTGTGELFF

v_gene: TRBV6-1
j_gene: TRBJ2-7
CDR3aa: CASTGGQDEQYF

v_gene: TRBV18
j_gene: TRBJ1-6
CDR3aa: CASSPSRVGGDSPLHF

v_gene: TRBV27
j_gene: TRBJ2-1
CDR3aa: CASSLGKRGNEQFF

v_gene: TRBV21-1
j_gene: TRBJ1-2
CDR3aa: CASSKLGPDRNYGYTF

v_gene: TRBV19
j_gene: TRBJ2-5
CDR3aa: CASRDPRRQETQYF

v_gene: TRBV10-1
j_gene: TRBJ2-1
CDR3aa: CASSERTGGNEQFF

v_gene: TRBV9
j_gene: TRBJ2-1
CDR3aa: CASSVSASGSGNEQFF

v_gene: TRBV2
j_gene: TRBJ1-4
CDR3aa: CASSPSRRKLFF

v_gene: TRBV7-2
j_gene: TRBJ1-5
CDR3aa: CASSLEQGGNQPQHF

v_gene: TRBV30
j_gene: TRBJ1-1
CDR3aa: CAWVRNTEAFF

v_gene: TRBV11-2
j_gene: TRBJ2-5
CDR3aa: CASSPVGRALTQYF

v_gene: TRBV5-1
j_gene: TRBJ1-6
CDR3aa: CASSLLAGLSLHF